This T cell receptor beta chain was observed in a study of shared clonotypes between healthy human individuals. Notes on the study in general: Rarefaction showed that sequencing of sorted subsets was incomplete (despite large depth). In contrast to clonotypes shared by all four donors, non-shared clonotypes had lower generation probabilities.

Each of the donors was a healthy adult who was HIV-negative and had not had a recent acute infection or vaccination. The assay was carried out at the deep level. TCRdb keeps only in-frame clones here, not all; method: immunoSEQ multiplex PCR. The table records 2 million to 2.5 million clones, roughly 93% of them present only once. This clone has a single count. The antigen is not known. Trimming cost V 6 bases and J 2 bases, with 16 bases left between them. Germline V gene lookup returns CDR1 WSHSY and CDR2 SAAADI. CDR3 size: 16 residues. This sequence joins TRBV10-2 and TRBJ2-2; D is perhaps TRBD1 or TRBD2 (5 bases each). This clonotype originated in a man younger than 35 in good health. Some clones in this sample may be carry-over from other donors' samples. The material sequenced was naive CD4+ T cells from PBMCs. Subset reported: CD45RA+ positively selected. The CDR3 reads CASSLSRDQNTGELFF. CDR3 nucleotide sequence: TGCGCCAGCAGCCTATCCCGGGACCAAAACACCGGGGAGCTGTTTTTT.